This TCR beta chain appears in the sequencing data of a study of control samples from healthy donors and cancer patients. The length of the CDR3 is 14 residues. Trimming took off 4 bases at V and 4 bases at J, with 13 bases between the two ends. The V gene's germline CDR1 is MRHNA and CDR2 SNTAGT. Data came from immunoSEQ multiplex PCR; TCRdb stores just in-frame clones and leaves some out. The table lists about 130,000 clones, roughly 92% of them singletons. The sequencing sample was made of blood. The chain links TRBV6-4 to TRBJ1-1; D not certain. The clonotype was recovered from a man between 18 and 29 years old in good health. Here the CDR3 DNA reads TGTGCCAGCAGTGTGGAGCCGGGGAGCACTGAAGCTTTCTTT. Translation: CASSVEPGSTEAFF.